This TCR beta chain was identified in a study of blood T cell repertoires in COVID-19. V was clipped by 4 bases and J by 0 bases, with 17 bases between them. CDR3 length: 16 amino acids. Germline V gives CDR1 SGHRS, CDR2 YFSETQ. Sequencing was performed with immunoSEQ multiplex PCR; in TCRdb, only in-frame clones are kept and a portion is missing. The data contain about 400,000 clones, around nine tenths of them singletons. This clone was observed a single time. Participant ages covered roughly 18 to 89 years across around 25 US areas. Participant reports of clinical history set cohort assignment. Material: PBMCs or T cells enriched from blood (not recorded which). This TCR came from a woman aged 45-60 years who had recovered from COVID-19. The chain uses TRBV5-1 and TRBJ2-7, with D possibly matching TRBD1 (5 bases). For the CDR3, the DNA is TGCGCCAGCAGCCTGGATGGGGCCCCGAGCTCCTACGAGCAGTACTTC. This codes for CASSLDGAPSSYEQYF.